Each of the 32 T cell receptor beta chains below was sequenced from the same sample in a study of blood T cell repertoires in COVID-19. Repertoires were generated with immunoSEQ multiplex PCR, while TCRdb's copy carries only in-frame clones and drops some. The table has hundreds of thousands of clones, 86% seen once. The specimen sequenced was PBMCs or T cells enriched from blood (not recorded which). The receptors here all came from a woman between 45 and 65 years old in a cohort exposed to, infected with or recovered from COVID-19 (not recorded which).

The chain is built from TRBV5-4 and TRBJ2-7; 7 nucleotides agree with TRBD1. V lost 4 bases and J lost 6; bases outside the gene matches: 10. From germline, CDR1 is SGHNT and CDR2 YYREEE (reference sequence). The CDR3 covers 14 residues. This chain's CDR3 is CASSKRQGGSEQYF. The CDR3 DNA follows: TGTGCCAGCAGCAAGCGACAGGGTGGCAGCGAGCAGTACTTC.

The rearrangement links TRBV9 to TRBJ1-1, with TRBD1 as a possible D gene (5 bases). Germline values: CDR1 SGDLS, CDR2 YYNGEE. The CDR3 length is 14 residues. V was pared by 0 bases and J by 6 bases, with 12 bases between. The CDR3 sequence is CASSVGGRGAEAFF. The CDR3, as DNA: TGTGCCAGCAGCGTAGGGGGCCGGGGGGCTGAAGCTTTCTTT. Full variable domain (rest looked up from reference TRBV9 and TRBJ1-1): DSGVTQTPKHLITATGQRVTLRCSPRSGDLSVYWYQQSLDQGLQFLIQYYNGEERAKGNILERFSAQQFPDLHSELNLSSLELGDSALYFCASSVGGRGAEAFFGQGTRLTVV.

The CDR3 sequence: CASSPRLGGDYYGYTF. CDR3 bases: TGTGCCAGCAGCCCGAGGCTAGGGGGGGACTACTATGGCTACACCTTC. The chain joins TRBV7-2 to TRBJ1-2, with D maybe TRBD1 (6 bases). Germline V gene lookup returns CDR1 SGHTA and CDR2 FQGNSA. CDR3 length: 16 residues. V gave up 5 bases and J gave up 3 bases, with 19 bases separating them.

The chain combines TRBV11-2 with TRBJ1-1; D unclear. CDR1 is SGHAT and CDR2 is FQNNGV in the germline V gene. Trimming removed 3 bases at V and 5 bases at J, with 7 bases between. The CDR3 totals 12 residues. CDR3 in amino acids: CASSFLRTEAFF. DNA for the CDR3: TGTGCCAGCAGCTTTCTGCGAACTGAAGCTTTCTTT. The full variable domain, rest sourced from reference TRBV11-2 and TRBJ1-1, is EAGVAQSPRYKIIEKRQSVAFWCNPISGHATLYWYQQILGQGPKLLIQFQNNGVVDDSQLPKDRFSAERLKGVDSTLKIQPAKLEDSAVYLCASSFLRTEAFFGQGTRLTVV.

This sequence joins TRBV9 and TRBJ2-7; 8 bases are a match to TRBD1. In germline, CDR1 is SGDLS, CDR2 YYNGEE. Trimming took 4 bases from V and 3 from J; bases not matched to a gene: 9. This CDR3 region has 15 residues. CDR3 DNA sequence: TGTGCCAGCAGCTTTCTCGGGACAGGAGACTACGAGCAGTACTTC. Translating it yields CASSFLGTGDYEQYF.

V usage is TRBV7-2 and J usage is TRBJ2-7; TRBD2 aligns across 13 bases. CDR1 is SGHTA and CDR2 is FQGNSA in the germline V gene. The CDR3 runs to 17 residues. The J segment lost 7 bases and the V segment lost 2 bases, leaving 11 bases of the junction unmatched. The CDR3 here is CASSLSPTSGGAKEQYF. The DNA for the CDR3 is TGTGCCAGCAGCTTATCCCCCACTAGCGGGGGGGCCAAAGAGCAGTACTTC.

CDR3 sequence (DNA): TGTGCCAGCAGCCGCGACAGGGACGAGCAGTACTTC. Protein: CASSRDRDEQYF. This chain connects TRBV12-3 or TRBV12-4 to TRBJ2-7, with 7 bases lining up with TRBD1. The CDR3 has 12 residues. Trimming took 6 bases from V and 5 from J; bases not matched to a gene: 4.

The V call is TRBV19, the J call TRBJ1-6; 7 positions match TRBD1. CDR3 length: 14 amino acids. V dropped 7 bases and J dropped 7; count of bases not matched to a gene: 7. Per the germline V gene, CDR1 is LNHDA and CDR2 is SQIVND (reference sequence). In DNA, the CDR3 is TGTGCCAGTAAGACAGGGAGTATCAATTCACCCCTCCACTTT. Residues: CASKTGSINSPLHF.

This rearrangement joins TRBV6-1 to TRBJ1-5; no clear D. Trimming removed 1 base from V and 0 bases from J, with 4 bases in between. This CDR3 region has 14 residues. From germline, CDR1 is MNHNS and CDR2 SASEGT. The CDR3 sequence is CASSEVYSNQPQHF. In nucleotides, the CDR3 is TGTGCCAGCAGTGAAGTGTATAGCAATCAGCCCCAGCATTTT.

V gene TRBV7-2 combines with J gene TRBJ2-5, with D possibly matching TRBD2 (6 bases). The length of the CDR3 is 15 residues. Germline V gives CDR1 SGHTA, CDR2 FQGNSA. V lost 3 bases, J lost 2 bases, and 13 bases lay in between. The CDR3 coding sequence is TGTGCCAGCAGCTTCCAGCGGGCTGGACAAGAGACCCAGTACTTC. The encoded protein is CASSFQRAGQETQYF. Full variable domain (rest looked up from reference TRBV7-2 and TRBJ2-5): GAGVSQSPSNKVTEKGKDVELRCDPISGHTALYWYRQSLGQGLEFLIYFQGNSAPDKSGLPSDRFSAERTGGSVSTLTIQRTQQEDSAVYLCASSFQRAGQETQYFGPGTRLLVL.

V is TRBV19 and J is TRBJ2-1; 10 bases map to TRBD2. CDR3 length: 17 residues. Per germline, CDR1 LNHDA and CDR2 SQIVND (reference sequence). V shed 0 bases and J 7 bases; nucleotides not matched to a gene: 9. CDR3 sequence (DNA): TGTGCCAGTAGTATAGACCTAGCGGGGGCCCCCGGGAATGAGCAGTTCTTC. Amino acid sequence: CASSIDLAGAPGNEQFF. Together with reference TRBV19 and TRBJ2-1, the CDR3 gives the full variable domain: DGGITQSPKYLFRKEGQNVTLSCEQNLNHDAMYWYRQDPGQGLRLIYYSQIVNDFQKGDIAEGYSVSREKKESFPLTVTSAQKNPTAFYLCASSIDLAGAPGNEQFFGPGTRLTVL.

V and J are TRBV1 and TRBJ1-4. TRBV1 is classified as a pseudogene. This CDR3 region has 15 residues. CDR3 loop: CTSSQEEGLNEKLFF. The CDR3 DNA follows: TGCACCAGCAGCCAAGAGGAGGGTTTAAATGAAAAACTGTTTTTT.

The J gene is TRBJ2-5, the V gene TRBV3-1 (or the pseudogene TRBV3-2); 14 positions match TRBD2. Germline assignment: CDR1 LGHDT and CDR2 YNNKEL (reference sequence). With V trimmed by 4 bases and J by 7 bases, 14 bases remained unmatched. The CDR3 has 18 amino acids. The CDR3 loop reads CASSPRLAGGSATGTQYF. The CDR3 DNA follows: TGTGCCAGCAGCCCTCGACTAGCGGGGGGGTCGGCAACGGGGACCCAGTACTTC.

The table lists this clone with a count of one. The V and J genes are TRBV7-2 and TRBJ1-1; TRBD1 matches 10 bases. CDR1 is SGHTA and CDR2 is FQGNSA in the germline V gene. The V segment lost 5 bases and the J segment 4 bases; nucleotides outside the gene matches: 7. The CDR3 runs 15 residues. The CDR3 DNA sequence: TGTGCCAGCAGCCTCGACAGGGGGCGTATCACTGAAGCTTTCTTT. It specifies CASSLDRGRITEAFF.

The V and J genes are TRBV29-1 and TRBJ1-2; no firm D call. CDR3 length: 14 residues. The V end was cut by 0 bases, the J end by 8 bases, with 16 bases between. The V gene's germline CDR1 is SQVTM and CDR2 ANQGSEA. DNA for the CDR3: TGCAGCGTTGAAGATCGGCAGGCAGGTAGAGGCTACACCTTC. Translated, it gives CSVEDRQAGRGYTF.

The rearrangement joins TRBV5-1 to TRBJ1-2, with D possibly being TRBD1 (6 bases). The V end was cut by 5 bases, the J end by 2 bases, with 13 bases between. CDR3 size: 14 residues. Germline V gene sequence: CDR1 SGHRS, CDR2 YFSETQ. The CDR3 sequence: CASSYTGSNYGYTF. Here the CDR3 DNA reads TGCGCCAGCAGTTACACAGGGTCCAACTATGGCTACACCTTC.

The gene calls are TRBV27 and TRBJ1-2; 9 bases map to TRBD1. This CDR3 has 14 residues. Germline V gives CDR1 MNHEY, CDR2 SMNVEV (reference sequence). V was pared by 2 bases and J by 2 bases, with 0 bases of the junction left unmatched. CDR3 sequence (DNA): TGTGCCAGCAGTTTAGGGACAGGGAACTATGGCTACACCTTC. Encoded protein: CASSLGTGNYGYTF.

The CDR3 sequence is CASRASGSGNTIYF. CDR3 DNA sequence: TGTGCCAGCCGCGCGTCAGGCTCTGGAAACACCATATATTTT. The chain has TRBV4-2 and TRBJ1-3; D not resolved. Trimming cost V 8 bases and J 0 bases, with 11 bases left between them. The length of the CDR3 is 14 residues. Germline V gene data show CDR1 as LGHNA and CDR2 as YNFKEQ.

The chain couples TRBV5-1 to TRBJ1-1; TRBD1 is a possible D gene (6 bases). Germline V gene lookup returns CDR1 SGHRS and CDR2 YFSETQ. V was trimmed by 0 bases and J by 6 bases, leaving 15 bases between them. There are 15 residues in the CDR3. The CDR3 DNA sequence: TGCGCCAGCAGCTTGGAATACAGGGTAGGTGCTGAAGCTTTCTTT. Its translation: CASSLEYRVGAEAFF.

This clone was observed a handful of times. V and J are TRBV3-1 (or the pseudogene TRBV3-2) and TRBJ1-1; weak D call: TRBD1 (5 bases). CDR1 and CDR2 from the germline V gene are LGHDT and YNNKEL (reference sequence). The CDR3 sequence is 13 residues long. Trimming stripped 6 bases from V and 4 bases from J, with 12 bases between. The CDR3 reads CASRQVSGTEAFF. The CDR3 nucleotides read TGTGCCAGCAGACAGGTTTCGGGCACTGAAGCTTTCTTT.

The chain carries TRBV20-1 and TRBJ2-7, with D possibly being TRBD1 (5 bases). The CDR3 length is 14 residues. V lost 3 bases and J 7 bases, leaving 19 bases between the germline ends. Per the germline V gene, CDR1 is DFQATT and CDR2 is SNEGSKA (reference sequence). CDR3 amino acids: CSASRQTFLGEQYF. As DNA, the CDR3 is TGCAGTGCTAGTAGACAGACTTTTTTAGGGGAGCAGTACTTC.

The CDR3 DNA sequence: TGTGCCATCAGTGATCAAGGGAGGGTTGGGACTGAAGCTTTCTTT. As protein: CAISDQGRVGTEAFF. The rearrangement uses TRBV10-3 and TRBJ1-1; D uncertain. The CDR3 contains 15 residues. From germline, CDR1 is ENHRY and CDR2 SYGVKD. V was trimmed by 3 bases and J by 5 bases, leaving 16 bases between them.

V is TRBV28 and J is TRBJ1-2; D is ambiguous. CDR1 and CDR2 (germline): MDHEN, SYDVKM. V gave up 3 bases and J gave up 7 bases, with 15 bases separating them. The CDR3 is made up of 14 amino acids. This CDR3 reads CASSLIKRSAGYTF. The CDR3 DNA reads TGTGCCAGCAGTTTGATCAAGAGGTCAGCTGGCTACACCTTC.

V is TRBV18 and J is TRBJ1-1; possibly TRBD1 for D (6 bases). Germline V gene sequence: CDR1 KGHSH, CDR2 LQKENI. Deletions cut 5 bases from V and 5 bases from J, with 15 bases between. The CDR3 spans 14 residues. The CDR3 spells CASSEQGSQTEAFF. Written as DNA, the CDR3 is TGTGCCAGCTCAGAACAGGGCTCCCAAACTGAAGCTTTCTTT.

The chain is built from TRBV4-2 and TRBJ1-1; TRBD1 agrees at 8 bases. V lost 4 bases to trimming and J lost 4 bases; unmatched junction nucleotides: 8. Per the germline V gene, CDR1 is LGHNA and CDR2 is YNFKEQ. This CDR3 contains 15 residues. In DNA, the CDR3 is TGTGCCAGCAGCCGAATTACAGGGGGAAGCACTGAAGCTTTCTTT. This codes for CASSRITGGSTEAFF.

This chain links TRBV12-5 with TRBJ1-5, with D possibly matching TRBD1 (6 bases). This CDR3 region has 21 residues. The V and J ends lost 0 bases and 5 bases respectively, with 29 bases between them. Germline values: CDR1 LGHNT, CDR2 FRNRAP. CDR3 region: CASGLVLGQPRGRGKDQPQHF. CDR3 sequence (DNA): TGTGCTAGTGGTTTGGTACTCGGACAACCTAGAGGCAGGGGCAAGGATCAGCCCCAGCATTTT.

This clone occurred a few times. The CDR3 loop reads CASSPSVNTEAFF. CDR3 bases: TGTGCCAGCTCACCTTCGGTGAACACTGAAGCTTTCTTT. This sequence joins TRBV18 and TRBJ1-1, with D unclear. The germline V gene has CDR1 KGHSH and CDR2 LQKENI. This CDR3 region has 13 residues. Deletions cut 3 bases from V and 0 bases from J, with 5 bases between.

The chain has TRBV6-2 or TRBV6-3 and TRBJ2-1; D is possibly TRBD2 (6 bases). The V gene lost 2 bases and the J gene lost 5 bases, with 19 bases spanning the gap. The CDR3 sequence is 17 residues long. Germline CDR1 MNHEY, CDR2 SVGEGT. CDR3 protein: CASSYKEGSGANNEQFF. The CDR3 region has the DNA TGTGCCAGCAGTTACAAAGAGGGTTCGGGAGCGAACAATGAGCAGTTCTTC.

Comments on this clone: Other DNA sequences in this sample translate to the same CDR3. V is TRBV6-5 and J is TRBJ1-5; a possible D gene is TRBD1 (5 bases). The germline CDR1 and CDR2 sequences are MNHEY and SVGAGI. V shed 2 bases and J shed 6 bases, with 11 bases lying between them. The CDR3 spans 14 residues. CDR3 bases: TGTGCCAGCAGTTACGGGGGGGTCGGTCAGCCCCAGCATTTT. Translation: CASSYGGVGQPQHF.

The chain joins TRBV5-5 to TRBJ1-2; D gene unclear. Trimming took 0 bases from V and 4 from J, leaving 7 bases between them. The CDR3 totals 13 residues. Germline lookup yields CDR1 SGHKS and CDR2 YYEKEE (reference sequence). The CDR3 spells CASSLELFYGYTF. The CDR3 coding sequence is TGTGCCAGCAGCTTGGAACTCTTCTATGGCTACACCTTC.

The V and J genes are TRBV19 and TRBJ1-5, with a possible D match to TRBD1 (5 bases). Deletions cut 9 bases from V and 1 base from J, with 13 bases between. The CDR3 has 14 residues. Germline V lookup: CDR1 LNHDA, CDR2 SQIVND (reference sequence). DNA for the CDR3: TGTGCCAGAGAACAGGTAGTGAGCAATCAGCCCCAGCATTTT. Protein product: CAREQVVSNQPQHF.

This rearrangement joins TRBV5-6 to TRBJ1-5, with 9 bases that match TRBD1. CDR3 size: 16 residues. After removal of 3 bases from V and 1 base from J, the junction contained 5 bases not matched to a gene. The V gene's germline CDR1 is SGHDT and CDR2 YYEEEE. CDR3 region: CASSSTGGRSNQPQHF. The CDR3 nucleotides read TGTGCCAGCAGCTCAACAGGGGGCCGGAGCAATCAGCCCCAGCATTTT.